These 20 T cell receptor beta chains originate from one sample sequenced in a study of T cells in lung cancer brain metastases. TCRdb keeps only in-frame clones here, not all; method: immunoSEQ multiplex PCR. The sample has fewer than 3,000 clones, approximately 91% seen once; the top ten hold approximately 4.4%. The specimen sequenced was tumor tissue from the primary lung tumor. Receptor source: a woman between 50 and 59 years old with non-small cell lung cancer.

The chain employs TRBV27 and TRBJ2-2; no reliable D call. Trimming removed 7 bases at V and 0 bases at J, with 9 bases between. The length of the CDR3 is 14 residues. Germline lookup yields CDR1 MNHEY and CDR2 SMNVEV (reference sequence). The CDR3 region has the DNA TGTGCCAGCAAGCCTACCCCGAACACCGGGGAGCTGTTTTTT. Its translation: CASKPTPNTGELFF.

The rearrangement uses TRBV4-3 and TRBJ1-1, with D hard to call. V lost 2 bases to trimming and J lost 7 bases, with 20 bases between them. The CDR3 is 16 residues long. CDR1 is LGHNA and CDR2 is YSLEER in the germline V gene. The CDR3 here is CASSQRLGFGSYEAFF. The DNA of the CDR3 is TGCGCCAGCAGCCAACGGCTGGGCTTCGGGTCATATGAAGCTTTCTTT.

The chain combines TRBV11-2 with TRBJ2-7; D not resolved. Trimming took off 5 bases at V and 3 bases at J, with 8 bases between the two ends. The germline gives CDR1 SGHAT, CDR2 FQNNGV. The CDR3 is 12 residues long. The CDR3 DNA reads as TGTGCCAGCAGCAGAGACAACTACGAGCAGTACTTC. Its translation: CASSRDNYEQYF.

The genes are TRBV19 and TRBJ2-1; 8 bases are shared with TRBD1. J was trimmed by 0 bases and V by 5 bases; bases with no gene match: 6. The CDR3 loop spans 16 amino acids. Germline V gene data show CDR1 as LNHDA and CDR2 as SQIVND (reference sequence). CDR3 residues: CASSATGVGSYNEQFF. The CDR3 region has the DNA TGTGCCAGTAGTGCGACAGGGGTGGGCTCCTACAATGAGCAGTTCTTC.

In this sample, this clone turned up once. The V gene is TRBV29-1, the J gene TRBJ1-1; D not resolved. The CDR3 is 15 amino acids. Germline loops: CDR1 SQVTM, CDR2 ANQGSEA. The V and J ends lost 4 bases and 3 bases respectively, with 18 bases between them. CDR3 in DNA: TGCAGCGTTGTAACTTGGTCTCAACGGGACACTGAAGCTTTCTTT. Its protein is CSVVTWSQRDTEAFF.

The V call is TRBV19, the J call TRBJ2-1; TRBD2 is a possible D gene (6 bases). The ends were cut back, 7 bases at V and 4 bases at J, with 17 bases in the middle. Germline V gene sequence: CDR1 LNHDA, CDR2 SQIVND (reference sequence). The CDR3 is made up of 15 amino acids. The DNA for the CDR3 is TGTGCCAGTATAGATTGGGCGCGGGGATACAATGAGCAGTTCTTC. This encodes CASIDWARGYNEQFF.

The chain recombines TRBV18 with TRBJ2-7, with 12 bases aligning to TRBD1. V lost 5 bases to trimming and J lost 8 bases; unmatched junction nucleotides: 13. This CDR3 comprises 16 residues. Germline V gene data show CDR1 as KGHSH and CDR2 as LQKENI. Here the CDR3 reads CASSVSGTGGRNKQYF. The DNA for the CDR3 is TGTGCCAGCTCAGTGTCCGGGACAGGGGGCCGCAACAAGCAGTACTTC.

For the CDR3, the DNA is TGTGCCAGCAGCGTAGCGTGGACAGTTAATGAGCAGTTCTTC. Protein: CASSVAWTVNEQFF. The chain joins TRBV9 to TRBJ2-1; perhaps TRBD1 as D (6 bases). This CDR3 has 14 amino acids. CDR1 and CDR2 (germline): SGDLS, YYNGEE. Trimming stripped 0 bases from V and 7 bases from J, with 11 bases between.

This clone was detected only once. V gene TRBV9 combines with J gene TRBJ2-3, with unresolved D. CDR1 SGDLS and CDR2 YYNGEE come from the germline V gene. V dropped 0 bases and J dropped 2 bases, with 7 bases sitting between them. CDR3 length: 14 residues. CDR3 in amino acids: CASSVVSTTDTQYF. The CDR3 DNA sequence: TGTGCCAGCAGCGTAGTGTCTACCACAGATACGCAGTATTTT.

The chain carries TRBV9 and TRBJ2-5, with 13 positions matching TRBD2. The CDR3 is made up of 17 amino acids. Germline V gene sequence: CDR1 SGDLS, CDR2 YYNGEE. The V segment lost 4 bases and the J segment 5 bases; nucleotides outside the gene matches: 11. The CDR3 DNA sequence: TGTGCCAGCAGCCTAACCGGACTAGCGGGAGTTGCGGAGACCCAGTACTTC. Residues: CASSLTGLAGVAETQYF.

About this clone: In the same sample, other DNA sequences code for this CDR3. The CDR3 loop reads CASSTTGQNQPQHF. The CDR3 bases are TGTGCCAGTAGTACGACAGGGCAAAATCAGCCCCAGCATTTT. The chain is built from TRBV19 and TRBJ1-5, with 7 bases matching TRBD1. V dropped 4 bases and J dropped 4; count of bases not matched to a gene: 4. The V gene's germline CDR1 is LNHDA and CDR2 SQIVND (reference sequence). CDR3 size: 14 residues.

V and J are TRBV18 and TRBJ1-5; D may be TRBD1 (6 bases). Germline-derived CDR1 and CDR2 are KGHSH and LQKENI. With 3 bases removed from V and 4 bases from J, the gap between germline ends came to 7 bases. The CDR3 is 13 residues long. The CDR3 loop reads CASSPDRNQPQHF. The DNA for the CDR3 is TGTGCCAGCTCACCGGACAGAAATCAGCCCCAGCATTTT.

CDR3 DNA: TGTGCCAGCACCTGGGACAGGGGAAACAATCAGCCCCAGCATTTT. Amino acids: CASTWDRGNNQPQHF. The J gene is TRBJ1-5, the V gene TRBV6-6; TRBD1 agrees at 10 bases. Germline V gene data show CDR1 as MNHNY and CDR2 as SVGAGI (reference sequence). With V trimmed by 7 bases and J by 3 bases, 6 bases remained unmatched. This CDR3 has 15 amino acids.

DNA for the CDR3: TGCGCCAGCAGCTTGGAGGACATTAACATTCAGTACTTC. This sequence encodes CASSLEDINIQYF. V is TRBV5-1 and J is TRBJ2-4; TRBD1 is a possible D gene (5 bases). The V and J ends lost 0 bases and 7 bases respectively, with 8 bases between them. CDR3 length equals 13 residues. CDR1 SGHRS and CDR2 YFSETQ come from the germline V gene.

The V and J genes are TRBV5-1 and TRBJ2-4, with a weak D call TRBD1 (6 bases). The CDR3 runs 13 residues. Germline-derived CDR1 and CDR2 are SGHRS and YFSETQ. V lost 0 bases and J 7 bases, leaving 8 bases between the germline ends. In DNA form, the CDR3 reads TGCGCCAGCAGCTTGGGGGACATTAACATTCAGTACTTC. Encoded protein: CASSLGDINIQYF.

The V gene is TRBV13, the J gene TRBJ2-7, with TRBD1 as a possible D gene (5 bases). V was pared by 5 bases and J by 0 bases, with 8 bases between. The CDR3 spans 13 residues. Per germline, CDR1 PRHDT and CDR2 FYEKMQ (reference sequence). As DNA, the CDR3 is TGTGCCAGCAGCGCAGACAGCTCCTACGAGCAGTACTTC. Protein sequence: CASSADSSYEQYF.

A single count supports this clone. The chain has TRBV7-2 and TRBJ1-2, with TRBD1 identical over 9 bases. The J segment lost 6 bases and the V segment lost 5 bases, leaving 4 bases of the junction unmatched. This CDR3 comprises 13 residues. The germline gives CDR1 SGHTA, CDR2 FQGNSA. For the CDR3, the DNA is TGTGCCAGCAGCGGGACAGGGATCAATGGCTACACCTTC. It yields the protein CASSGTGINGYTF.

On this clone: The sample has other DNA sequences that encode this CDR3 too. The CDR3 is CASSFSMGETQYF. The CDR3 nucleotides read TGTGCCAGCAGCTTTAGTATGGGGGAGACCCAGTACTTC. The gene calls are TRBV11-2 and TRBJ2-5, with D unclear. Germline loops: CDR1 SGHAT, CDR2 FQNNGV. The CDR3 length is 13 residues. V was cut by 3 bases and J by 5 bases, with 10 bases left in between.

The rearrangement joins TRBV28 to TRBJ1-5, with D hard to call. The CDR3 contains 14 residues. The V and J ends lost 5 bases and 4 bases respectively, with 12 bases between them. From germline, CDR1 is MDHEN and CDR2 SYDVKM. CDR3 amino acids: CASSRTQVNQPQHF. CDR3 sequence (DNA): TGTGCCAGCAGTAGGACCCAGGTGAATCAGCCCCAGCATTTT.

V and J are TRBV5-1 and TRBJ2-1; the match to TRBD2 covers 11 bases. V was pared by 4 bases and J by 6 bases, with 12 bases of the junction left unmatched. This CDR3 is built from 17 residues. Germline V gene data show CDR1 as SGHRS and CDR2 as YFSETQ. DNA of the CDR3: TGCGCCAGCAGCATCGGGACTAGCGGATACAGCTCCAATGAGCAGTTCTTC. This translates into CASSIGTSGYSSNEQFF.